One and the same sample provided the 13 T cell receptor beta chains below, sequenced in a study of T cell responses to AZD1222 COVID-19 vaccine. Sequencing was performed with immunoSEQ multiplex PCR; in TCRdb, only in-frame clones are kept and a portion is missing. The repertoire consists of under 200,000 clones, with just over 90% occurring once and the leading ten covering around 3.8%. The sequenced sample was peripheral blood, obtained on day 0 of AZD1222 vaccination. All receptors come from an adult in good health.

The chain uses TRBV7-9 and TRBJ1-2; D is possibly TRBD1 (5 bases). V lost 7 bases and J lost 4, with 22 bases in between. Germline V gives CDR1 SEHNR, CDR2 FQNEAQ (reference sequence). The CDR3 spans 16 residues. For the CDR3, the DNA is TGTGCCAGCACCTTTCAGTCCGGGGGTTGTCTCTATGGCTACACCTTC. Protein: CASTFQSGGCLYGYTF.

The chain links TRBV3-1 (or the pseudogene TRBV3-2) to TRBJ2-5; 8 positions match TRBD1. There are 13 residues in the CDR3. The V gene's germline CDR1 is LGHDT and CDR2 YNNKEL (reference sequence). J was trimmed by 5 bases and V by 6 bases; bases with no gene match: 5. The CDR3 reads CASRGQVVETQYF. The CDR3 region has the DNA TGTGCCAGCAGGGGACAGGTCGTGGAGACCCAGTACTTC.

The chain links TRBV2 to TRBJ2-1; 9 nucleotides line up with TRBD2. The CDR3 sequence is 15 residues long. Per germline, CDR1 SNHLY and CDR2 FYNNEI. V lost 4 bases, J lost 9 bases, and 10 bases stayed unmatched. This CDR3 reads CASSVGASGDAEQFF. The CDR3 nucleotides read TGTGCCAGCAGTGTCGGGGCTAGCGGGGACGCTGAGCAGTTCTTC.

This chain joins TRBV3-1 (or the pseudogene TRBV3-2) and TRBJ2-7; 8 bases agree with TRBD1. The CDR3 is 15 amino acids. Trimming cost V 2 bases and J 3 bases; bases outside gene matches: 6. Germline CDR1 LGHDT, CDR2 YNNKEL (reference sequence). The CDR3 protein is CASSQKKQGGYEQYF. The DNA for the CDR3 is TGTGCCAGCAGCCAAAAAAAACAGGGGGGCTACGAGCAGTACTTC.

The CDR3 sequence is CASSHPSSTGELFF. The CDR3 DNA is TGCGCCAGCAGCCACCCTAGTTCCACCGGGGAGCTGTTTTTT. This rearrangement joins TRBV5-1 to TRBJ2-2; D is uncertain. The V gene's germline CDR1 is SGHRS and CDR2 YFSETQ. This CDR3 comprises 14 residues. V gave up 4 bases and J gave up 4 bases, with 11 bases separating them. Full variable domain (missing parts from reference TRBV5-1 and TRBJ2-2): KAGVTQTPRYLIKTRGQQVTLSCSPISGHRSVSWYQQTPGQGLQFLFEYFSETQRNKGNFPGRFSGRQFSNSRSEMNVSTLELGDSALYLCASSHPSSTGELFFGEGSRLTVL.

This chain joins TRBV5-4 and TRBJ1-1; possible D gene TRBD1, 6 bases. The germline gives CDR1 SGHNT, CDR2 YYREEE (reference sequence). The CDR3 has 17 amino acids. Trimming took off 3 bases at V and 2 bases at J, with 20 bases between the two ends. DNA of the CDR3: TGTGCCAGCAGCTCTATACAGGGAAGGGGACTAAACACTGAAGCTTTCTTT. This encodes CASSSIQGRGLNTEAFF.

In nucleotides, the CDR3 is TGTGCCAGCAGTTACGGGTTCAATCAGCCCCAGCATTTT. The encoded protein is CASSYGFNQPQHF. The rearrangement joins TRBV6-5 to TRBJ1-5; D unresolved. Germline V CDR1 and CDR2: MNHEY, SVGAGI. The CDR3 is made up of 13 amino acids. The ends were cut back, 2 bases at V and 3 bases at J, with 5 bases in the middle.

V usage is TRBV27 and J usage is TRBJ1-1; the D gene is possibly TRBD1 (6 bases). Trimming removed 6 bases from V and 0 bases from J, with 14 bases in between. The CDR3 totals 15 residues. CDR1 and CDR2 (germline): MNHEY, SMNVEV (reference sequence). CDR3 loop: CASRPLQGMNTEAFF. The CDR3, as DNA: TGTGCCAGCAGACCCTTACAGGGTATGAACACTGAAGCTTTCTTT.

The V call is TRBV19, the J call TRBJ2-7; the D is unclear. This CDR3 spans 13 amino acids. In germline, CDR1 is LNHDA, CDR2 SQIVND (reference sequence). Between the trimmed V and J ends, which lost 5 bases and 1 base, there was a span of 9 bases. The CDR3 bases are TGTGCCAGTAGTTTTTCCCCTTCCTACGAGCAGTACTTC. Translating gives CASSFSPSYEQYF.

This chain uses TRBV29-1 with TRBJ2-5; possible D gene TRBD1, 6 bases. Trimming cost V 4 bases and J 5 bases, with 14 bases left between them. Germline V lookup: CDR1 SQVTM, CDR2 ANQGSEA. The CDR3 sequence is 13 residues long. The CDR3 DNA reads as TGCAGCGTTGCCCTCCCCCAGGGGGAGACCCAGTACTTC. It is translated as CSVALPQGETQYF.

V and J are TRBV4-1 and TRBJ1-2; 8 bases agree with TRBD1. V was clipped by 2 bases and J by 6 bases; unmatched bases: 8. This CDR3 spans 15 amino acids. CDR1 MGHRA and CDR2 YSYEKL come from the germline V gene. The CDR3 DNA reads TGCGCCAGCAGCCAACTTGCAGGGGGCGCCCATGGCTACACCTTC. It translates to CASSQLAGGAHGYTF.

V gene TRBV7-8 combines with J gene TRBJ1-5, with D unclear. V was cut by 5 bases and J by 2 bases, with 19 bases left in between. The CDR3 is made up of 17 amino acids. Germline V gene sequence: CDR1 SGHVS, CDR2 FQNEAQ. The DNA of the CDR3 is TGTGCCAGCAGCCCAGAACGGGCGCTAACACGCAATCAGCCCCAGCATTTT. This encodes CASSPERALTRNQPQHF.

V and J are TRBV9 and TRBJ1-4; D gene ambiguous. From germline, CDR1 is SGDLS and CDR2 YYNGEE. V was pared by 2 bases and J by 5 bases, with 10 bases between. CDR3 length: 14 residues. CDR3 amino acids: CASSVGSNNEKLFF. For the CDR3, the DNA is TGTGCCAGCAGCGTTGGGAGTAACAATGAAAAACTGTTTTTT.